The rows below give T cell receptor beta chains drawn from one sample of a study of T cell changes during pregnancy in multiple sclerosis. TCRdb keeps only in-frame clones here, not all; method: immunoSEQ multiplex PCR. The data contain 56,000 or so clones, about nine tenths of them seen just once; the ten biggest clones take up more than 2%. Sequenced material: peripheral blood, taken in the first trimester of pregnancy. Receptors originate from a female donor in good health, enrolled as a control in a pregnancy study. Each CDR3 is given with its conserved first and last residue. A D gene is named only where the DNA matches it firmly. Rows give clone size only sometimes, using once, few, many, or a class for an expanded clone.

clone_size: few
j_call: TRBJ2-1
d_call: NA
v_call: TRBV19
cdr3_aa: CASTPERSPYNEQFF
cdr3_nt: TGTGCCAGTACCCCCGAGCGTTCTCCCTACAATGAGCAGTTCTTC

clone_size: NA
j_call: TRBJ2-1
d_call: NA
v_call: TRBV6-1
cdr3_aa: CASSGDSTYNEQFF
cdr3_nt: TGTGCCAGCAGTGGCGACAGCACCTACAATGAGCAGTTCTTC

clone_size: NA
j_call: TRBJ2-3
d_call: TRBD2
v_call: TRBV9
cdr3_aa: CAREPGLGTDTQYF
cdr3_nt: TGTGCCAGAGAACCGGGACTAGGGACAGATACGCAGTATTTT

clone_size: NA
j_call: TRBJ2-7
d_call: NA
v_call: TRBV7-9
cdr3_aa: CASSFTGNEQYF
cdr3_nt: TGTGCCAGCAGCTTTACGGGGAACGAGCAGTACTTC

clone_size: once
j_call: TRBJ1-5
d_call: NA
v_call: TRBV6-4
cdr3_aa: CASSDSSQGTQPQHF
cdr3_nt: TGTGCCAGCAGTGACTCATCCCAGGGCACCCAGCCCCAGCATTTT

clone_size: NA
j_call: TRBJ2-2
d_call: TRBD1
v_call: TRBV27
cdr3_aa: CASLSGTENTGELFF
cdr3_nt: TGTGCCAGCTTATCCGGGACAGAGAACACCGGGGAGCTGTTTTTT

clone_size: NA
j_call: TRBJ2-1
d_call: TRBD2
v_call: TRBV9
cdr3_aa: CASSVRTSGNHNEQFF
cdr3_nt: TGTGCCAGCAGCGTACGAACTAGCGGAAACCACAATGAGCAGTTCTTC

clone_size: NA
j_call: TRBJ2-3
d_call: NA
v_call: TRBV9
cdr3_aa: CASSDGDSDTDTQYF
cdr3_nt: TGTGCCAGCAGCGACGGGGACTCTGACACAGATACGCAGTATTTT

clone_size: NA
j_call: TRBJ2-1
d_call: TRBD2
v_call: TRBV7-6
cdr3_aa: CASSMGLAEFIEQFF
cdr3_nt: TGTGCCAGCAGCATGGGGCTAGCGGAATTTATTGAGCAGTTCTTC

clone_size: NA
j_call: TRBJ2-5
d_call: TRBD2
v_call: TRBV5-8
cdr3_aa: CASSLWSSGRRGETQYF
cdr3_nt: TGTGCCAGCAGCTTATGGTCTAGCGGGAGGAGAGGAGAGACCCAGTACTTC

clone_size: NA
j_call: TRBJ1-5
d_call: NA
v_call: TRBV30
cdr3_aa: CAWSEGGNQPQHF
cdr3_nt: TGTGCCTGGAGTGAAGGGGGCAATCAGCCCCAGCATTTT

clone_size: NA
j_call: TRBJ1-4
d_call: NA
v_call: TRBV7-7
cdr3_aa: CASSPGGGSNEKLFF
cdr3_nt: TGTGCTAGCAGCCCCGGTGGCGGATCTAATGAAAAACTGTTTTTT